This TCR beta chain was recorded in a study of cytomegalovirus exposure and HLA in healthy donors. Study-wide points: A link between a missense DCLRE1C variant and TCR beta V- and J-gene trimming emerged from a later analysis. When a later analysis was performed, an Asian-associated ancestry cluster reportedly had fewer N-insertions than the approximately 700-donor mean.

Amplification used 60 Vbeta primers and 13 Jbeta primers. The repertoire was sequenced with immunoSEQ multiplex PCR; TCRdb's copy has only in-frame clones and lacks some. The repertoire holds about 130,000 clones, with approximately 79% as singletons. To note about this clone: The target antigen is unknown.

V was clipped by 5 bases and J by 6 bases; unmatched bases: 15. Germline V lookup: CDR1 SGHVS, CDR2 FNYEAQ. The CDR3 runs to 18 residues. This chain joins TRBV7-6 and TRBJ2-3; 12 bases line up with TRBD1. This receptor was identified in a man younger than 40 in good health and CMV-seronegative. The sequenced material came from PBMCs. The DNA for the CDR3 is TGTGCCAGCAGCACGAGAAGACCGGGACAGGGGGCTTCCGATACGCAGTATTTT. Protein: CASSTRRPGQGASDTQYF.